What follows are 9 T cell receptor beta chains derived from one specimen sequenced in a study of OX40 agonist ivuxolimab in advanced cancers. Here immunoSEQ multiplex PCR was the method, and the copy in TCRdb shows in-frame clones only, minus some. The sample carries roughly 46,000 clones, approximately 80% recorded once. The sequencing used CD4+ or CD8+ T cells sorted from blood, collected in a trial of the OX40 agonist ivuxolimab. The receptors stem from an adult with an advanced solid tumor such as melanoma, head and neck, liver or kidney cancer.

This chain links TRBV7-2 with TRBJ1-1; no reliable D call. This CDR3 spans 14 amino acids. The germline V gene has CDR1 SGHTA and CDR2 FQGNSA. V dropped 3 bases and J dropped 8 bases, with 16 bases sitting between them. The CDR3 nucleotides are TGTGCCAGCAGCTTCACACCAGGCAACCTGGAAGCTTTCTTT. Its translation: CASSFTPGNLEAFF.

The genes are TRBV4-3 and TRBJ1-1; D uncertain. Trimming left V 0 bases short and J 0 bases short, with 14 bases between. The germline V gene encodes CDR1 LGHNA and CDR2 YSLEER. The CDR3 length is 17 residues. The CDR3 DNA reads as TGCGCCAGCAGCCAAGATTGGGCAGCTAGAATGAACACTGAAGCTTTCTTT. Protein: CASSQDWAARMNTEAFF.

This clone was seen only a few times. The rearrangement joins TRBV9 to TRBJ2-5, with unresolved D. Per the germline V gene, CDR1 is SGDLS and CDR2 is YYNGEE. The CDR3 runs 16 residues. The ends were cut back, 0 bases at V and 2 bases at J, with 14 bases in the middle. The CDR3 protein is CASSVDPRPPQETQYF. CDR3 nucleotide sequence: TGTGCCAGCAGCGTAGACCCGAGGCCCCCACAAGAGACCCAGTACTTC.

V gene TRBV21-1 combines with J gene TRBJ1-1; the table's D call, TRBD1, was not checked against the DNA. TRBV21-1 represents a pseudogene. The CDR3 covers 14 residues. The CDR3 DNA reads TGTGCCAGCAGCCCACGGGACAGGGAGACTGAAGCTTTCTTT. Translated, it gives CASSPRDRETEAFF.

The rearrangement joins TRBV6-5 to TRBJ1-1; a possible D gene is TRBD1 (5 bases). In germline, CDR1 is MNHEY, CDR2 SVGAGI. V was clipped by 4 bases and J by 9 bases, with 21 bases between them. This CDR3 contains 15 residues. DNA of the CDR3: TGTGCCAGCAGTTCCCCAGGGCGGGCCGAAGATCAAGCTTTCTTT. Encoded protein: CASSSPGRAEDQAFF.

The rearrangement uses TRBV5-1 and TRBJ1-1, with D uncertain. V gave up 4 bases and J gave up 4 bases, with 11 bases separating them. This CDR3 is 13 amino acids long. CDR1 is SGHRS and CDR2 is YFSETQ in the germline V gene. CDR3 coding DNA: TGCGCCAGCAGCCCGGGAGGATTCACTGAAGCTTTCTTT. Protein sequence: CASSPGGFTEAFF.

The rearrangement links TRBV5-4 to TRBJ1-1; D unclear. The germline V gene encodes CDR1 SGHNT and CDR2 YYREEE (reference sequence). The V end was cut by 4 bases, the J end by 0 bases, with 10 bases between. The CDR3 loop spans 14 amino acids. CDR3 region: CASSASLVNTEAFF. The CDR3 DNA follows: TGTGCCAGCAGCGCATCCCTAGTGAACACTGAAGCTTTCTTT.

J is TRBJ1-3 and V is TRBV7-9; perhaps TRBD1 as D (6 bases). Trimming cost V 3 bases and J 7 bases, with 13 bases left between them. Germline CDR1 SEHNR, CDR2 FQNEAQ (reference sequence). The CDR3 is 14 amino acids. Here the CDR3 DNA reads TGTGCCAGCAGCTTTTCACAGGGTCCCAACACCATATATTTT. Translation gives CASSFSQGPNTIYF.

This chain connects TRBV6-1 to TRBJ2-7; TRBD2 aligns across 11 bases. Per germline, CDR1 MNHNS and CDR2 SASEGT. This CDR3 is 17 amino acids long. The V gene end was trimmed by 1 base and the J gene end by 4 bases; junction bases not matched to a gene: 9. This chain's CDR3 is CASSEGLGLAGDYEQYF. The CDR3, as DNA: TGTGCCAGCAGTGAAGGTCTAGGACTAGCGGGTGATTACGAGCAGTACTTC.